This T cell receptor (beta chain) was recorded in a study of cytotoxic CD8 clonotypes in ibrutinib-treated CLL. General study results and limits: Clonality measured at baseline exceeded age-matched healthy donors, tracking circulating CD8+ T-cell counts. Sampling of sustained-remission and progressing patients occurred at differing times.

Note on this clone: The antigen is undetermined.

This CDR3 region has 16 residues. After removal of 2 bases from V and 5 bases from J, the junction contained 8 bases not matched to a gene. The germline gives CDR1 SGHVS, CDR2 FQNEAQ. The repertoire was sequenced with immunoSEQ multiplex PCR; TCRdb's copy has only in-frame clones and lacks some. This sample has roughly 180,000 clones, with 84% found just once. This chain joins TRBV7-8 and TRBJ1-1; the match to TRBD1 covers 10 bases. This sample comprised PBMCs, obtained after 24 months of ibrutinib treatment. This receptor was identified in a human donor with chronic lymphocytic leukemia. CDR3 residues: CASSLKADRGRTEAFF. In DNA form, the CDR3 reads TGTGCCAGCAGCTTAAAGGCTGACAGGGGGCGAACTGAAGCTTTCTTT.